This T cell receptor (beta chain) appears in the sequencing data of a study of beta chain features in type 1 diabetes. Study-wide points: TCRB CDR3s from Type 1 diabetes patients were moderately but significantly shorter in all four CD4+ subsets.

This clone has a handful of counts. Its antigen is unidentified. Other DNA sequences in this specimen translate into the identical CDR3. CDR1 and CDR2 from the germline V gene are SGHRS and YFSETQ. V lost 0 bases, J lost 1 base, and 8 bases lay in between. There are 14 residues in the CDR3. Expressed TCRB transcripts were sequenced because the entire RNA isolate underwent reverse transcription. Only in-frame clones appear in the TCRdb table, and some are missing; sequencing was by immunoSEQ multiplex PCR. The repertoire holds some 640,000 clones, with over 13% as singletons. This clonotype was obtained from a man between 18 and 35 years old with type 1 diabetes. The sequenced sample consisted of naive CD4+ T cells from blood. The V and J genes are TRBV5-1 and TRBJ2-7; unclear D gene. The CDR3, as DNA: TGCGCCAGCAGCTTGGTCGGGCAGTCCTACGAGCAGTACTTC. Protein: CASSLVGQSYEQYF.